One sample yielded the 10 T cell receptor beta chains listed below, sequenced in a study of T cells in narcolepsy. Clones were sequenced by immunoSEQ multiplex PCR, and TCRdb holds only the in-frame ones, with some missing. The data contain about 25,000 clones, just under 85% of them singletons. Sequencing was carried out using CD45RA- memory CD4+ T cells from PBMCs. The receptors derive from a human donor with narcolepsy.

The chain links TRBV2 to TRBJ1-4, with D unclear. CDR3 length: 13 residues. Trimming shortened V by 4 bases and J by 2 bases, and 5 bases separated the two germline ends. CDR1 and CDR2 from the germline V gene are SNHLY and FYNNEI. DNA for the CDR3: TGTGCCAGCAGTGGAGGTACTAATGAAAAACTGTTTTTT. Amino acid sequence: CASSGGTNEKLFF.

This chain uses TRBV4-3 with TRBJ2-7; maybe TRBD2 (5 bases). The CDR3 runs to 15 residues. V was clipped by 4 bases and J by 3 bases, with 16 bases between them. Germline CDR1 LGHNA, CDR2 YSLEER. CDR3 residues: CASSLIYGGDYEQYF. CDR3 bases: TGCGCCAGCAGCCTGATCTATGGAGGCGACTACGAGCAGTACTTC.

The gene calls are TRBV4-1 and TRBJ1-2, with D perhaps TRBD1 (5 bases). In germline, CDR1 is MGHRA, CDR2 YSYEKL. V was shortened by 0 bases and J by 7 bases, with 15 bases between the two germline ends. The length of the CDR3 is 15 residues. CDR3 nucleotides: TGCGCCAGCAGCCAAGACACGGGGACTAGGGGTGGCTACACCTTC. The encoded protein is CASSQDTGTRGGYTF.

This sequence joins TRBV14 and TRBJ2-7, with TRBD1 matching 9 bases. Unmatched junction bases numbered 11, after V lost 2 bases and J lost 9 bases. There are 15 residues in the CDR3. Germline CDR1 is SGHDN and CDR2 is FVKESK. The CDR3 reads CASSQFRQGDRGQYF. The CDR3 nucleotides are TGTGCCAGCAGCCAATTCCGACAGGGGGATCGCGGGCAGTACTTC. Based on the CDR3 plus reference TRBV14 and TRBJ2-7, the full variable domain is EAGVTQFPSHSVIEKGQTVTLRCDPISGHDNLYWYRRVMGKEIKFLLHFVKESKQDESGMPNNRFLAERTGGTYSTLKVQPAELEDSGVYFCASSQFRQGDRGQYFGPGTRLTVT.

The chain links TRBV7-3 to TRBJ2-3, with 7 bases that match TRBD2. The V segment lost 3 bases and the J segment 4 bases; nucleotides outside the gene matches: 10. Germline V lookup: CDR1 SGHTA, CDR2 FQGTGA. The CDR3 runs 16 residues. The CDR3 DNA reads TGTGCCAGCAGCTTGATGGCGGGAGTGGGCCCAGATACGCAGTATTTT. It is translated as CASSLMAGVGPDTQYF.

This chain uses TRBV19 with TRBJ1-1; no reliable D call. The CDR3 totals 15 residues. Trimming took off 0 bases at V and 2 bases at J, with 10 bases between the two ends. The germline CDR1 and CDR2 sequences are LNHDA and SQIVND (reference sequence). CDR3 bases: TGTGCCAGTAGTATAGATCGGAAAGCAAACACTGAAGCTTTCTTT. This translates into CASSIDRKANTEAFF. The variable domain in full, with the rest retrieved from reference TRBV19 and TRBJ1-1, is DGGITQSPKYLFRKEGQNVTLSCEQNLNHDAMYWYRQDPGQGLRLIYYSQIVNDFQKGDIAEGYSVSREKKESFPLTVTSAQKNPTAFYLCASSIDRKANTEAFFGQGTRLTVV.

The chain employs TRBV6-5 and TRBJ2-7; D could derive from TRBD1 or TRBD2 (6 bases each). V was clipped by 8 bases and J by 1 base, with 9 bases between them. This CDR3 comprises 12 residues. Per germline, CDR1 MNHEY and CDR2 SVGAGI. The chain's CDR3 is CASSGASYEQYF. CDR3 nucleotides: TGTGCCAGCTCGGGGGCGTCCTACGAGCAGTACTTC.

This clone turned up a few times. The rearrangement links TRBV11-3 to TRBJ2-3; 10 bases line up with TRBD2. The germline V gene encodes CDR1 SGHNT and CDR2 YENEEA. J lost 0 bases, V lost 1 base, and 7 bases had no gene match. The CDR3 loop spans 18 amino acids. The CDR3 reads CASSLGLAGAGSTDTQYF. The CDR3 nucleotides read TGTGCCAGCAGCTTAGGTCTAGCGGGGGCCGGTAGCACAGATACGCAGTATTTT.

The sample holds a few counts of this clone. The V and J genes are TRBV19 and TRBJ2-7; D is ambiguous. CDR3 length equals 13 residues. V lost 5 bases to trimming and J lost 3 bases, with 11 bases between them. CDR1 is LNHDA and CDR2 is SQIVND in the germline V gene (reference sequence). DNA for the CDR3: TGTGCCAGTAGTCCCCAAGTGAACTACGAGCAGTACTTC. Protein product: CASSPQVNYEQYF.

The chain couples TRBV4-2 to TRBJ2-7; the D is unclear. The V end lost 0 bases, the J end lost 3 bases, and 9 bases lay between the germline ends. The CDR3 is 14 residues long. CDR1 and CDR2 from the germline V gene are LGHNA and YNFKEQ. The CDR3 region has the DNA TGTGCCAGCAGCCAAGATTACGGAGACTACGAGCAGTACTTC. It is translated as CASSQDYGDYEQYF.